This is a list of T cell receptor beta chains from one sample in a study of spatial heterogeneity in lung cancer. TCRdb independently ran MiXCR on the 5' RACE reads; one entry per CDR3 protein. The table lists more than 7,500 distinct CDR3 sequences, 8.7% of them singletons. The sample consisted of lung tumor tissue, taken at surgery. The receptors stem from a female donor with early-stage non-small cell lung cancer. The CDR3 runs from the conserved cysteine through the conserved F or W. A D gene is named only where the DNA matches it firmly. The size field is filled for only some rows; it gives once, few, many or a size class.

V	J	D	size	CDR3	DNA
TRBV10-3	TRBJ2-5	.	medium-sized	CAISDRAQETQYF	TGTGCCATCAGTGACCGGGCTCAAGAGACCCAGTACTTC
TRBV7-9	TRBJ2-6	.	.	CASRPQGSGANVLTF	TGTGCCAGCAGGCCCCAGGGATCTGGGGCCAACGTCCTGACTTTC
TRBV29-1	TRBJ1-2	.	many	CSVEDLSQGGYTF	TGCAGCGTTGAAGATCTCAGCCAGGGGGGCTACACCTTC
TRBV20-1	TRBJ2-3	TRBD2	many	CSAIAGDSTDTQYF	TGCAGTGCTATAGCGGGGGACAGCACAGATACGCAGTATTTT
TRBV5-1	TRBJ2-3	TRBD2	many	CASSLPTSGGAEDTQYF	TGCGCCAGCAGCCTTCCGACTAGCGGGGGGGCGGAAGATACGCAGTATTTT
TRBV7-2	TRBJ1-2	TRBD1	many	CASSLSGGYGYTF	TGTGCCAGCAGCTTATCAGGGGGCTATGGCTACACCTTC
TRBV5-4	TRBJ2-7	TRBD1	few	CASSPGTVYEQYF	TGTGCCAGCAGCCCTGGGACAGTCTACGAGCAGTACTTC
TRBV18	TRBJ1-1	.	many	CASSPRTAGMNTEAFF	TGTGCCAGCTCACCCCGGACAGCGGGAATGAACACTGAAGCTTTCTTT
TRBV9	TRBJ2-1	TRBD2	.	CASSGWGGSYNEQFF	TGTGCCAGCAGCGGATGGGGGGGCTCCTACAATGAGCAGTTCTTC
TRBV6-4	TRBJ2-1	TRBD1	medium-sized	CASSRTGGKNEQFF	TGTGCCAGCAGTAGGACAGGGGGCAAGAATGAGCAGTTCTTC
TRBV28	TRBJ1-3	.	.	CASSPGGDGNTIYF	TGTGCCAGCAGCCCCGGGGGAGACGGAAACACCATATATTTT
TRBV20-1	TRBJ2-1	TRBD2	.	CSAPVVAGASSSYNEQFF	TGCAGTGCCCCAGTGGTAGCGGGGGCGTCGAGCTCCTACAATGAGCAGTTCTTC
TRBV10-3	TRBJ1-5	TRBD1	few	CATQDRGVQPQHF	TGTGCCACCCAAGACAGGGGAGTTCAGCCCCAGCATTTT
TRBV9	TRBJ2-5	TRBD2	many	CASSQGTSGAPGAQYF	TGTGCCAGCAGCCAGGGGACTAGCGGGGCCCCCGGGGCCCAGTACTTC
TRBV6-1	TRBJ1-2	TRBD1	few	CASMGTGTNYGYTF	TGTGCCAGCATGGGGACAGGGACTAACTATGGCTACACCTTC
TRBV28	TRBJ1-1	TRBD1	few	CASSFLTGWTTEAFF	TGTGCCAGCAGTTTTTTGACAGGGTGGACCACTGAAGCTTTCTTT
TRBV2	TRBJ2-7	.	many	CASSYQGFSYEQYF	TGTGCCAGCAGTTACCAGGGGTTCTCCTACGAGCAGTACTTC
TRBV4-1	TRBJ1-4	.	large	CASSRGPEEKLFF	TGCGCCAGCAGCCGAGGCCCAGAGGAAAAACTGTTTTTT
TRBV10-3	TRBJ2-7	.	many	CAISEPRAGTHYEQYF	TGTGCCATCAGTGAGCCAAGGGCAGGTACACACTACGAGCAGTACTTC
TRBV20-1	TRBJ2-5	.	many	CSAKTGEETQYF	TGCAGTGCGAAGACAGGTGAAGAGACCCAGTACTTC
TRBV4-1	TRBJ1-5	.	.	CASSQDRKRGADTQHF	TGCGCCAGCAGCCAAGATCGGAAGCGGGGGGCAGATACGCAGCATTTT
TRBV7-2	TRBJ2-7	.	few	CASSLRTNYEQYF	TGTGCCAGCAGCCTAAGAACGAACTACGAGCAGTACTTC
TRBV24-1	TRBJ2-4	.	many	CATSDHGSSSIQYF	TGTGCCACCAGTGACCACGGAAGCTCATCCATTCAGTACTTC
TRBV29-1	TRBJ1-1	.	many	CSARGNTEAFF	TGCAGCGCCAGGGGGAACACTGAAGCTTTCTTT
TRBV5-8	TRBJ2-5	TRBD1	many	CASGRGLVQETQYF	TGTGCCAGCGGCAGGGGGCTGGTCCAAGAGACCCAGTACTTC
TRBV5-1	TRBJ2-7	TRBD2	many	CASSRGLAGSYEQYF	TGCGCCAGCAGCCGTGGACTAGCGGGTTCCTACGAGCAGTACTTC
TRBV5-1	TRBJ2-3	TRBD1	.	CASSLLTGDPDTQYF	TGCGCCAGCAGCTTGCTAACAGGGGATCCAGATACGCAGTATTTT
TRBV29-1	TRBJ1-2	.	medium-sized	CSVDWNAYGYTF	TGCAGCGTTGATTGGAATGCCTATGGCTACACCTTC
TRBV7-3	TRBJ2-3	.	medium-sized	CASSWGSRRTDTQYF	TGTGCCAGCAGCTGGGGCAGCCGACGCACAGATACGCAGTATTTT
TRBV10-1	TRBJ2-7	TRBD1	medium-sized	CASSELRQGASEQYF	TGCGCCAGCAGTGAGCTGCGACAGGGGGCTTCCGAGCAGTACTTC
TRBV7-3	TRBJ1-2	.	many	CASSFDRNYGYTF	TGTGCCAGCAGCTTCGACAGGAACTATGGCTACACCTTC
TRBV3-1	TRBJ1-1	.	.	CASSQEGRTEAFF	TGTGCCAGCAGCCAAGAAGGAAGAACTGAAGCTTTCTTT
TRBV5-1	TRBJ2-4	TRBD2	medium-sized	CASSSGLAGVAKNIQYF	TGCGCCAGCAGCTCGGGACTAGCGGGAGTAGCCAAAAACATTCAGTACTTC
TRBV4-1	TRBJ2-7	.	many	CASSQDWRISYEQYF	TGCGCCAGCAGCCAAGACTGGCGTATCTCCTACGAGCAGTACTTC
TRBV7-9	TRBJ2-2	.	.	CASRPVPGRSGTGELFF	TGTGCCAGCCGGCCCGTTCCGGGACGCTCCGGGACCGGGGAGCTGTTTTTT
TRBV7-2	TRBJ2-1	.	medium-sized	CASSLSPIEQFF	TGTGCCAGCAGCTTATCGCCCATAGAGCAGTTCTTC
TRBV6-2/TRBV6-3	TRBJ2-3	TRBD2	medium-sized	CASSSQLAGKTDTQYF	TGTGCCAGCAGTTCGCAACTAGCGGGGAAGACAGATACGCAGTATTTT
TRBV5-1	TRBJ1-5	.	medium-sized	CASSLARVENQPQHF	TGCGCCAGCAGCTTGGCCAGGGTCGAGAATCAGCCCCAGCATTTT
TRBV2	TRBJ1-1	.	many	CASSRQERNTEVFF	TGTGCCAGCAGTAGACAGGAGAGGAACACTGAAGTTTTCTTT
TRBV4-1	TRBJ1-5	.	few	CASSHEPEGNQPQHF	TGCGCCAGCAGCCACGAGCCTGAAGGCAATCAGCCCCAGCATTTT
TRBV14	TRBJ2-1	.	.	CASRRGWPYNEQFF	TGTGCCAGCAGACGGGGTTGGCCCTACAATGAGCAGTTCTTC
TRBV11-1	TRBJ2-5	.	many	CAGAEDRQETQYF	TGTGCCGGTGCGGAGGACAGACAAGAGACCCAGTACTTC
TRBV4-1	TRBJ2-1	TRBD2	medium-sized	CASSQDEASGAYNEQFF	TGCGCCAGCAGCCAAGATGAGGCTAGCGGGGCTTACAATGAGCAGTTCTTC
TRBV6-5	TRBJ1-1	.	medium-sized	CASSSKLNTEAFF	TGTGCCAGCAGTTCCAAGTTGAACACTGAAGCTTTCTTT
TRBV28	TRBJ1-5	.	.	CATTTGSIGNQPQHF	TGTGCCACCACCACTGGGTCGATTGGCAATCAGCCCCAGCATTTT
TRBV6-1	TRBJ1-6	TRBD1	few	CATTGGQGASPLHF	TGTGCCACTACTGGTGGGCAGGGGGCTTCACCCCTCCACTTT
TRBV7-2	TRBJ2-7	.	few	CASTPHQGPYEQYF	TGTGCCAGCACCCCCCACCAGGGTCCCTACGAGCAGTACTTC
TRBV5-1	TRBJ2-3	TRBD2	.	CASSLPRGGGSDTQYF	TGCGCCAGCAGCTTACCCCGGGGGGGCGGCTCAGATACGCAGTATTTT
TRBV28	TRBJ1-1	.	.	CASSFIGQRNTEAFF	TGTGCCAGCAGTTTTATCGGACAGAGGAACACTGAAGCTTTCTTT
TRBV7-6	TRBJ2-7	TRBD1	few	CASRTGTEDEQYF	TGTGCCAGCAGGACCGGGACAGAGGACGAGCAGTACTTC